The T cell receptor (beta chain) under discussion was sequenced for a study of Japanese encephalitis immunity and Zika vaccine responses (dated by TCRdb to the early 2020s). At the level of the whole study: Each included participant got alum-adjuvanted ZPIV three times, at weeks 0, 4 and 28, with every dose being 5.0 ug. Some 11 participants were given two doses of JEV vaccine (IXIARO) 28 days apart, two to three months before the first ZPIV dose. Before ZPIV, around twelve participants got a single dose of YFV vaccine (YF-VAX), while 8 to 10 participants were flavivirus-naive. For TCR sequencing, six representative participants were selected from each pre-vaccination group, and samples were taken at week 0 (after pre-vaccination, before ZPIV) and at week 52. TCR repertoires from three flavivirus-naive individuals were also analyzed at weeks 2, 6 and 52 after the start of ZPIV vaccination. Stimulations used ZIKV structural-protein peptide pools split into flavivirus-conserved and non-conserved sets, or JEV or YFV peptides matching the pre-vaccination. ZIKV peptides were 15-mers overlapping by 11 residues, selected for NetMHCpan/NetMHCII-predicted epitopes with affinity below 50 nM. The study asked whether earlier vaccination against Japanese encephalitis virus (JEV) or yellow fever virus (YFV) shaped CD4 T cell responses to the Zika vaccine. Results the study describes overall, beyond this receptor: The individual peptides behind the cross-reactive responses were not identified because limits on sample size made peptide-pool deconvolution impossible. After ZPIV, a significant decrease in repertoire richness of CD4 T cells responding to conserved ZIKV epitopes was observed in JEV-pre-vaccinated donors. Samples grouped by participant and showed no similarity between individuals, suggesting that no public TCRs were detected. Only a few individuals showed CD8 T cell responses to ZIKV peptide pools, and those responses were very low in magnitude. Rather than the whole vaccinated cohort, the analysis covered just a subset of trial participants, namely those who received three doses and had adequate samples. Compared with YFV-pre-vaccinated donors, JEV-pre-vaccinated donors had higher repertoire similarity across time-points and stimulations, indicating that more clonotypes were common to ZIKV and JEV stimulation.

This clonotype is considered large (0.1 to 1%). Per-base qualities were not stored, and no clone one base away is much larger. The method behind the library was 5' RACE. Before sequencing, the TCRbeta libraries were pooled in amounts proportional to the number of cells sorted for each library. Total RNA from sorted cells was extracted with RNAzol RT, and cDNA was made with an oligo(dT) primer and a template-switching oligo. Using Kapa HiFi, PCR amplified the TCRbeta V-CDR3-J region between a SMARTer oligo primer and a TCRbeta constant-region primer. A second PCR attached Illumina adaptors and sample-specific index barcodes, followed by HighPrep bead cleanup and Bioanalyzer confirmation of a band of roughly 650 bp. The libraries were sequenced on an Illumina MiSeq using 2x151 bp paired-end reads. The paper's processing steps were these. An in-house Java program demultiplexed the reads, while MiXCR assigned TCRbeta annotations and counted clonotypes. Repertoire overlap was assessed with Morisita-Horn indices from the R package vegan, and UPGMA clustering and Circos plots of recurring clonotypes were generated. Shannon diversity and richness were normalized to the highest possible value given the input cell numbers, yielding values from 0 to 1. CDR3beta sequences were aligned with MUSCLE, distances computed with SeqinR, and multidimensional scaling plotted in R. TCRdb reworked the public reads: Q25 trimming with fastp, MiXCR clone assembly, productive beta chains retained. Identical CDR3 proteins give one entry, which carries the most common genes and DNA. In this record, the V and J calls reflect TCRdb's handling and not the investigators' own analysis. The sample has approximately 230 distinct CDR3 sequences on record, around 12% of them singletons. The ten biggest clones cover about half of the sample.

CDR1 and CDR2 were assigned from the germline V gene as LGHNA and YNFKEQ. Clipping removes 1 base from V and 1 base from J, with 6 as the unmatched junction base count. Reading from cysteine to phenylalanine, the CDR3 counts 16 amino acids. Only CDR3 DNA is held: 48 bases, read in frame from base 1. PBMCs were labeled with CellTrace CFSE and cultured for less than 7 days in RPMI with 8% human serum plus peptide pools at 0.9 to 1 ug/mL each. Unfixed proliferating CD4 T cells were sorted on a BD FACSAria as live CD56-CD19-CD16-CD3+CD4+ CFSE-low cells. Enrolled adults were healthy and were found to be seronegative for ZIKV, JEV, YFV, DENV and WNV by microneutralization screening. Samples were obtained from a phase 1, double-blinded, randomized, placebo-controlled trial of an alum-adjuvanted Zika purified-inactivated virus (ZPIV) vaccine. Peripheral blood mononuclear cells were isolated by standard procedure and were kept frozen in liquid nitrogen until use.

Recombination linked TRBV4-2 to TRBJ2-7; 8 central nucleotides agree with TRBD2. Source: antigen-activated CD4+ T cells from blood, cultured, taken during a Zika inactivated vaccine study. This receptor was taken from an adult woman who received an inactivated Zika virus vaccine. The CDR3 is CASSQAIASGSYEQYF. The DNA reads TGTGCCAGCAGCCAAGCGATCGCTAGCGGGTCCTACGAGCAGTACTTC.